This T cell receptor beta chain was recovered during a study of cytomegalovirus exposure and HLA in healthy donors. As concerns this clone: The antigen is unknown.

The PCR employed 60 Vbeta primers together with 13 Jbeta primers. Produced via immunoSEQ multiplex PCR; TCRdb's table is partial and in-frame only. This table has roughly 170,000 clones, 75% to 85% appearing once. The study, taken as a whole, reports: A prior analysis recorded that most TCR beta V segments were productive about 90% or about 30% of the time. Immune exposure information available was restricted to CMV serostatus. An analysis that came later showed most CMV-associated TCR beta chains appearing HLA-restricted.

Material: PBMCs. This TCR was sampled from a man aged 30 to 39 in good health and CMV-seropositive.

This chain's CDR3 is CASSELRGLNTEAFF. In DNA, the CDR3 is TGTGCCAGCAGTGAACTGAGGGGGCTAAACACTGAAGCTTTCTTT. This rearrangement joins TRBV25-1 to TRBJ1-1; TRBD1 matches 7 bases. There are 15 residues in the CDR3. CDR1 MGHDK and CDR2 SYGVNS come from the germline V gene. V lost 2 bases to trimming and J lost 2 bases; unmatched junction nucleotides: 5. Supplemented by reference TRBV25-1 and TRBJ1-1, the full variable domain reads EADIYQTPRYLVIGTGKKITLECSQTMGHDKMYWYQQDPGMELHLIHYSYGVNSTEKGDLSSESTVSRIRTEHFPLTLESARPSHTSQYLCASSELRGLNTEAFFGQGTRLTVV.